The clone carrying this T cell receptor (beta chain) was detected a few times. The antigen remains unidentified. Time point noted: 2015-2016 season, pre-vaccination. Blood volume per time point ranged from roughly 35 to 110 mL. This sample is drawn from a study of follicular helper T cells after annual influenza vaccination. V lost 6 bases, J lost 13 bases, and 8 bases stayed unmatched. The germline V gene encodes CDR1 DFQATT and CDR2 SNEGSKA (reference sequence). The CDR3 length is 11 residues. Using immunoSEQ multiplex PCR, the repertoire was profiled, and TCRdb retains in-frame clones only, with some absent. Counted here are under 7,000 clones, about 81% occurring once; the ten biggest clones make up approximately 0.8%. Study-wide results and caveats: ICOS+CD38+ cTfh clonality tracked population frequency, and its change tracked circulating plasmablast change. Day 7 ICOS+CD38+ clones were most often found later in ICOS-CD38- cTfh cells. Undersampling of larger non-cTfh compartments could not be excluded.

The chain carries TRBV20-1 and TRBJ2-1; 8 bases align to TRBD1. This specimen was CXCR5- memory CD4+ T cells sorted from blood, taken on the day of influenza vaccination. This TCR was sampled from an adult who received the influenza vaccine. As DNA, the CDR3 is TGCAGTGCGACGGAGACAGGGGTCCAGTTCTTC. This sequence encodes CSATETGVQFF.